These T cell receptor beta chains were read from a single sample in a study of identifying expanded T cells in peripheral blood. The data were produced by immunoSEQ multiplex PCR, yet TCRdb's version contains in-frame clones alone and is incomplete. The data contain about 98,000 clones, around 88% of them singletons. Sequencing was performed on blood. All receptors come from a person aged 18 to 75 in good health. Each CDR3 is given with its conserved first and last residue. A D gene is named only where the DNA matches it firmly. Size is stated for part of the rows, as once, few or many counts, or as a class when the clone is expanded.

d_gene: -
abundance: -
j_gene: TRBJ2-1
v_gene: TRBV5-1
CDR3nt: TGCGCCAGCGCCCCAGGGAGATACAATGAGCAGTTCTTC
CDR3aa: CASAPGRYNEQFF

d_gene: TRBD2
abundance: -
j_gene: TRBJ2-5
v_gene: TRBV5-1
CDR3nt: TGCGCCAGCAGCCCCTATCTAGGTAGCGGGGAGACCCAGTACTTC
CDR3aa: CASSPYLGSGETQYF

d_gene: TRBD2
abundance: -
j_gene: TRBJ2-1
v_gene: TRBV6-5
CDR3nt: TGTGCCAGCAGTCCAGCGGGGTCCTACAATGAGCAGTTCTTC
CDR3aa: CASSPAGSYNEQFF

d_gene: TRBD2
abundance: -
j_gene: TRBJ2-7
v_gene: TRBV7-3
CDR3nt: TGTGCCAGCAGCTTCCCCGGGGGGACCGAGCAGTACTTC
CDR3aa: CASSFPGGTEQYF

d_gene: -
abundance: -
j_gene: TRBJ2-3
v_gene: TRBV9
CDR3nt: TGTGCCAGCAGCGCCCGGACAGCCCACACAGATACGCAGTATTTT
CDR3aa: CASSARTAHTDTQYF

d_gene: -
abundance: -
j_gene: TRBJ2-7
v_gene: TRBV5-1
CDR3nt: TGCGCCAGCAGCTCCGACCCTCAGGCGAACTACGAGCAGTACTTC
CDR3aa: CASSSDPQANYEQYF

d_gene: -
abundance: -
j_gene: TRBJ2-2
v_gene: TRBV5-1
CDR3nt: TGCGCCAGCAGCTTGATGGGCCACCGCCAATACACCGGGGAGCTGTTTTTT
CDR3aa: CASSLMGHRQYTGELFF

d_gene: -
abundance: -
j_gene: TRBJ1-1
v_gene: TRBV14
CDR3nt: TGTGCCAGCAGCCTAGACGGTAACACTGAAGCTTTCTTT
CDR3aa: CASSLDGNTEAFF

d_gene: -
abundance: -
j_gene: TRBJ2-1
v_gene: TRBV27
CDR3nt: TGTGCCAGCAGTTTAGTTGGGGCGGAGGAGCAGTTCTTC
CDR3aa: CASSLVGAEEQFF

d_gene: -
abundance: -
j_gene: TRBJ2-7
v_gene: TRBV5-3
CDR3nt: TGTGCCAGAAGCTTGGCCCCCTCAAGGCAGTCGGACCACGAGCAGTACTTC
CDR3aa: CARSLAPSRQSDHEQYF

d_gene: TRBD1
abundance: -
j_gene: TRBJ2-7
v_gene: TRBV10-2
CDR3nt: TGTGCCATCAGTTACAGGGGCGAGCAGTACTTC
CDR3aa: CAISYRGEQYF

d_gene: TRBD1
abundance: -
j_gene: TRBJ2-7
v_gene: TRBV7-2
CDR3nt: TGTGCCAGCAGCTTAGGGGACAGTTTCGAGCAGTACTTC
CDR3aa: CASSLGDSFEQYF

d_gene: TRBD1
abundance: -
j_gene: TRBJ1-3
v_gene: TRBV5-6
CDR3nt: TGTGCCAGCAGCCATGGACAGGCTTTCTCTGGAAACACCATATATTTT
CDR3aa: CASSHGQAFSGNTIYF

d_gene: -
abundance: -
j_gene: TRBJ1-5
v_gene: TRBV30
CDR3nt: TGTGCCTGGAGTAGCTCGGGGGATCAGCCCCAGCATTTT
CDR3aa: CAWSSSGDQPQHF

d_gene: -
abundance: -
j_gene: TRBJ1-1
v_gene: TRBV6-1
CDR3nt: TGTGCCAGCAGTGAAGCAAGGGGTGGGTTCACTGAAGCTTTCTTT
CDR3aa: CASSEARGGFTEAFF

d_gene: TRBD1
abundance: -
j_gene: TRBJ2-2
v_gene: TRBV4-3
CDR3nt: TGCGCCAGCAGCGTACGGACAGGGGGCGTAGAAACCGGGGAGCTGTTTTTT
CDR3aa: CASSVRTGGVETGELFF

d_gene: -
abundance: -
j_gene: TRBJ2-5
v_gene: TRBV7-9
CDR3nt: TGTGCCAGCAGCTTGCTGGGACACCAAGAGACCCAGTACTTC
CDR3aa: CASSLLGHQETQYF

d_gene: -
abundance: once
j_gene: TRBJ1-1
v_gene: TRBV5-1
CDR3nt: TGCGCCAGCAGCAAGGGCCTGGGGAACACTGAAGCTTTCTTT
CDR3aa: CASSKGLGNTEAFF

d_gene: -
abundance: once
j_gene: TRBJ2-1
v_gene: TRBV5-1
CDR3nt: TGCGCCAGCAGCTTGGATGGGGCGGCGCGGATTAACAATGAGCAGTTCTTC
CDR3aa: CASSLDGAARINNEQFF

d_gene: -
abundance: -
j_gene: TRBJ2-7
v_gene: TRBV9
CDR3nt: TGTGCCAGCAGCGTTCGGGGCCTGACCTACGAGCAGTACTTC
CDR3aa: CASSVRGLTYEQYF

d_gene: -
abundance: -
j_gene: TRBJ2-5
v_gene: TRBV19
CDR3nt: TGTGCCAGTAGGGGGTCGATTGAAGAGACCCAGTACTTC
CDR3aa: CASRGSIEETQYF

d_gene: -
abundance: -
j_gene: TRBJ2-7
v_gene: TRBV27
CDR3nt: TGTGCCAGCAGAACTCCCCCCTGGGGCGAGCCGCCTCGGGAGCAGTACTTC
CDR3aa: CASRTPPWGEPPREQYF

d_gene: -
abundance: -
j_gene: TRBJ1-1
v_gene: TRBV11-2
CDR3nt: TGTGCCAGCAGCTTAGAAGCGGGTAACACTGAAGCTTTCTTT
CDR3aa: CASSLEAGNTEAFF

d_gene: -
abundance: -
j_gene: TRBJ2-2
v_gene: TRBV4-2
CDR3nt: TGTGCCAGCAGCCAAGATCCGGGAGTAAGGAAGAACACCGGGGAGCTGTTTTTT
CDR3aa: CASSQDPGVRKNTGELFF

d_gene: -
abundance: -
j_gene: TRBJ2-5
v_gene: TRBV7-2
CDR3nt: TGTGCCAGCAGCCAAAGGGGTTTGGGGATGGCGGTGGAAGAGACCCAGTACTTC
CDR3aa: CASSQRGLGMAVEETQYF

d_gene: -
abundance: -
j_gene: TRBJ1-2
v_gene: TRBV20-1
CDR3nt: TGCAGTGCCAGACGCGGATATGGCTACACCTTC
CDR3aa: CSARRGYGYTF

d_gene: TRBD1
abundance: -
j_gene: TRBJ2-7
v_gene: TRBV9
CDR3nt: TGTGCCAGCAGCGCAACCATCCGGGACAGGGGGTTGAGCGAGCAGTACTTC
CDR3aa: CASSATIRDRGLSEQYF

d_gene: -
abundance: -
j_gene: TRBJ1-2
v_gene: TRBV14
CDR3nt: TGTGCCAGCAGCCAGCAGGGGAACTATGGCTACACCTTC
CDR3aa: CASSQQGNYGYTF

d_gene: TRBD1
abundance: -
j_gene: TRBJ2-7
v_gene: TRBV7-9
CDR3nt: TGTGCCAGCAGCTTAGGGACAGGCTCCTACGAGCAGTACTTC
CDR3aa: CASSLGTGSYEQYF

d_gene: -
abundance: -
j_gene: TRBJ1-4
v_gene: TRBV7-3
CDR3nt: TGTGCCACCGACTCCTCGGGTAATGAAAAACTGTTTTTT
CDR3aa: CATDSSGNEKLFF

d_gene: TRBD1
abundance: -
j_gene: TRBJ2-7
v_gene: TRBV5-1
CDR3nt: TGCGCCAGCAGCCCGAGACAGGGGAACAACGAGCAGTACTTC
CDR3aa: CASSPRQGNNEQYF

d_gene: -
abundance: once
j_gene: TRBJ1-5
v_gene: TRBV30
CDR3nt: TGTGCCTGGAGTGTACGGTCCAGGGTGCGACAGCCCCAGCATTTT
CDR3aa: CAWSVRSRVRQPQHF

d_gene: TRBD1
abundance: -
j_gene: TRBJ2-7
v_gene: TRBV6-1
CDR3nt: TGTGCCAGCAGTTCCCGGACAGGTCCCTACGAGCAGTACTTC
CDR3aa: CASSSRTGPYEQYF

d_gene: -
abundance: -
j_gene: TRBJ2-1
v_gene: TRBV6-6
CDR3nt: TGTGCCAGCAGCTCAGGGGGGAATGAGCAGTTCTTC
CDR3aa: CASSSGGNEQFF

d_gene: -
abundance: -
j_gene: TRBJ1-2
v_gene: TRBV11-2
CDR3nt: TGCGCCAGCAGCTTAGGGACGAGGGGCTACACCTTC
CDR3aa: CASSLGTRGYTF

d_gene: TRBD1
abundance: -
j_gene: TRBJ1-1
v_gene: TRBV5-6
CDR3nt: TGTGCCAGCAGCCTCCCGGGACAGGGAAGGGACTTGAACACTGAAGCTTTCTTT
CDR3aa: CASSLPGQGRDLNTEAFF

d_gene: -
abundance: -
j_gene: TRBJ1-3
v_gene: TRBV13
CDR3nt: TGTGCCAGCAGCGAGAGGGGGGTTTGGCCCCAGAGCTCTGGAAACACCATATATTTT
CDR3aa: CASSERGVWPQSSGNTIYF

d_gene: -
abundance: -
j_gene: TRBJ1-1
v_gene: TRBV7-3
CDR3nt: TGTGCCAGCAGCTTCAGGGTGAACACTGAAGCTTTCTTT
CDR3aa: CASSFRVNTEAFF

d_gene: TRBD2
abundance: -
j_gene: TRBJ2-7
v_gene: TRBV28
CDR3nt: TGTGCCAGCAGTTCCTCCGGGACTACCACCTACGAGCAGTACTTC
CDR3aa: CASSSSGTTTYEQYF

d_gene: -
abundance: -
j_gene: TRBJ1-2
v_gene: TRBV7-6
CDR3nt: TGTGCCAGCAGCTCACAGGGTACCTATGGCTACACCTTC
CDR3aa: CASSSQGTYGYTF

d_gene: TRBD1
abundance: -
j_gene: TRBJ2-1
v_gene: TRBV6-6
CDR3nt: TGTGCCAGCAGACGACCCCAGGGACAGGGTGAATTCTTC
CDR3aa: CASRRPQGQGEFF

d_gene: -
abundance: -
j_gene: TRBJ2-2
v_gene: TRBV7-2
CDR3nt: TGTGCCAGCAGCCCAGGGGGGGGCCTGGCGAACACCGGGGAGCTGTTTTTT
CDR3aa: CASSPGGGLANTGELFF

d_gene: -
abundance: -
j_gene: TRBJ2-7
v_gene: TRBV10-1
CDR3nt: TGCGCCAGCGCAGGGGCAGCCTACGAGCAGTACTTC
CDR3aa: CASAGAAYEQYF

d_gene: TRBD1
abundance: -
j_gene: TRBJ2-3
v_gene: TRBV5-1
CDR3nt: TGCGCCAGCAGCCTCGGACAGGTTCCAGATACGCAGTATTTT
CDR3aa: CASSLGQVPDTQYF